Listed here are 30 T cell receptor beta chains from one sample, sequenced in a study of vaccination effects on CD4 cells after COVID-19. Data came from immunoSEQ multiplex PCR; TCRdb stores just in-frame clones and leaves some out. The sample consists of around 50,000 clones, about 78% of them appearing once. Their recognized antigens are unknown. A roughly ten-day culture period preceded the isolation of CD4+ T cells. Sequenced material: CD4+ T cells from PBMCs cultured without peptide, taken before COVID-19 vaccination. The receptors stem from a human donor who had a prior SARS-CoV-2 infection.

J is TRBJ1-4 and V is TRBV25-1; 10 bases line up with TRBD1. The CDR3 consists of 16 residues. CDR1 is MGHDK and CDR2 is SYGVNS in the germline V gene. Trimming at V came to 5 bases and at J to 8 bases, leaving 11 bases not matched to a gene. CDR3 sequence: CASSPHGTGAREKLFF. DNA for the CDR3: TGTGCCAGCAGTCCCCATGGGACAGGGGCTCGGGAAAAACTGTTTTTT.

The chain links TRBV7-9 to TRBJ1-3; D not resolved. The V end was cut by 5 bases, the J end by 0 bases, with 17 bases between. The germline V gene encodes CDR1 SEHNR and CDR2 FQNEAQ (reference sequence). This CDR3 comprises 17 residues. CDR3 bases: TGTGCCAGCAGCCCCCGGGGTCCCCAGAGCTCTGGAAACACCATATATTTT. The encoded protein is CASSPRGPQSSGNTIYF.

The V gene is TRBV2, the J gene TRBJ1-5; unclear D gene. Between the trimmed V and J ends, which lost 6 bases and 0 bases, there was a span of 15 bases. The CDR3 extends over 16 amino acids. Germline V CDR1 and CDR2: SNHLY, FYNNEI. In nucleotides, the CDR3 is TGTGCCAGCAGGGCCCACGTGAGGGTTAGCAATCAGCCCCAGCATTTT. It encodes CASRAHVRVSNQPQHF.

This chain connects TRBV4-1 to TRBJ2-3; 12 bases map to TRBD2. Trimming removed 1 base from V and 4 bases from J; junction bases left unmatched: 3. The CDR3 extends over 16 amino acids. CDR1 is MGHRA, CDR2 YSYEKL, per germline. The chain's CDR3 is CASSQVTSGGSDTQYF. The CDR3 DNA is TGCGCCAGCAGCCAAGTGACTAGCGGGGGTTCAGATACGCAGTATTTT.

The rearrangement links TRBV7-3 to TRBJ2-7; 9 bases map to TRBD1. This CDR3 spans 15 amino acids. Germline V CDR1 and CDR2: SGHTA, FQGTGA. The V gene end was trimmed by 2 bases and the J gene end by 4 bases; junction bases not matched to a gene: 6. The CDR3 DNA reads TGTGCCAGCAGCTTATATACGGGACAGGGTTACGAGCAGTACTTC. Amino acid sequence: CASSLYTGQGYEQYF.

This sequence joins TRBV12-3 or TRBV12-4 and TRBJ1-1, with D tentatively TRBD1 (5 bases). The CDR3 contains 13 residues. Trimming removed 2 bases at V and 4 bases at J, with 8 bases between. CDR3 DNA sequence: TGTGCCAGCAGTTTACAGGGTGGCACTGAAGCTTTCTTT. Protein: CASSLQGGTEAFF.

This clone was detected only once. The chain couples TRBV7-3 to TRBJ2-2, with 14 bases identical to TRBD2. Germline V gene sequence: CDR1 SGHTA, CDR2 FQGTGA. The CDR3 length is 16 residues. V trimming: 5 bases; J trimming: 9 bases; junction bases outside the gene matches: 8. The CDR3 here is CASSPGTSGSTRELFF. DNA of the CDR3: TGTGCCAGCAGCCCAGGGACTAGCGGGAGTACCCGGGAGCTGTTTTTT. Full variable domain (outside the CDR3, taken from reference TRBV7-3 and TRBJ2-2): GAGVSQTPSNKVTEKGKYVELRCDPISGHTALYWYRQSLGQGPEFLIYFQGTGAADDSGLPNDRFFAVRPEGSVSTLKIQRTERGDSAVYLCASSPGTSGSTRELFFGEGSRLTVL.

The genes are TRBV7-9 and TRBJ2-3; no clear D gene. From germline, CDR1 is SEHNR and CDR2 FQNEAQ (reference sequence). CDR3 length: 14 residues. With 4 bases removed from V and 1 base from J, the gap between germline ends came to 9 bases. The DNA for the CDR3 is TGTGCCAGCAGCTCCCCCTGGGGCACAGATACGCAGTATTTT. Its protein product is CASSSPWGTDTQYF.

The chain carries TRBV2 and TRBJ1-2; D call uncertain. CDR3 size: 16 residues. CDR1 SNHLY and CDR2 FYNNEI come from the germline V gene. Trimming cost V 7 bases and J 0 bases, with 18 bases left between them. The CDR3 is CASTSRLASSNYGYTF. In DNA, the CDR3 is TGTGCCAGCACTTCTCGCCTCGCATCCTCTAACTATGGCTACACCTTC.

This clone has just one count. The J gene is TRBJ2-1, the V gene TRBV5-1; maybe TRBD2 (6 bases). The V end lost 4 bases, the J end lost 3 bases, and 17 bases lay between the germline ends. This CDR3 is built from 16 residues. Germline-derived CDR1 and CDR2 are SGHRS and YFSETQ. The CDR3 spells CASSRAGTRLYNEQFF. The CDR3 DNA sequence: TGCGCCAGCAGCCGCGCGGGGACCCGCCTCTACAATGAGCAGTTCTTC.

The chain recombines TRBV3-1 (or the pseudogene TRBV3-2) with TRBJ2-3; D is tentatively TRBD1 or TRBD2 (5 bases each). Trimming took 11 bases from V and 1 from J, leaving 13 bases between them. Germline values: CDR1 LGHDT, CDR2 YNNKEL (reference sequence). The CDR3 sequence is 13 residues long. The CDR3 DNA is TGTGCCTCGACTCGAGGGGGCACAGATACGCAGTATTTT. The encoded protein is CASTRGGTDTQYF.

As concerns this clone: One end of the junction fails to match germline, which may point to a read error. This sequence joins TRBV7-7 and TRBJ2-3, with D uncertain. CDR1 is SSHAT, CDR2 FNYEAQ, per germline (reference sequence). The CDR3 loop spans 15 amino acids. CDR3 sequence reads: CASSLLGGSEDTQYF. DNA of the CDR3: TGTGCTAGCAGCTTACTCGGCGGTTCGGAGGATACGCAGTATTTT.

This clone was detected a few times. CDR3: CARSLTGALRSNQPQHF. CDR3 sequence (DNA): TGTGCCAGAAGCCTTACAGGGGCGTTGCGGAGCAATCAGCCCCAGCATTTT. J is TRBJ1-5 and V is TRBV5-3, with 7 bases matching TRBD1. TRBV5-3 is marked as an open reading frame, function uncertain. The ends lost 4 bases at V and 1 base at J; junction bases unmatched: 11. This CDR3 is built from 17 residues.

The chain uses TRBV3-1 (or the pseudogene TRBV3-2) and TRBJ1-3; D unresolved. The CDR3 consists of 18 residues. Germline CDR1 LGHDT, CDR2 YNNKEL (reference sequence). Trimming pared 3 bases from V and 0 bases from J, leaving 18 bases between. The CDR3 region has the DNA TGTGCCAGCAGCCAGGTGGGGTTGGTGGGTAACTCTGGAAACACCATATATTTT. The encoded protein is CASSQVGLVGNSGNTIYF.

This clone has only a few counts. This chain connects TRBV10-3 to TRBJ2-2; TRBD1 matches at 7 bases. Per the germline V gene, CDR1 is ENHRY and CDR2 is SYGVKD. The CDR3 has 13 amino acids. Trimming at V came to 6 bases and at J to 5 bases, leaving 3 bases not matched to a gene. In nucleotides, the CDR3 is TGTGCCATCAGCTCACAGGGGACCGGGGAGCTGTTTTTT. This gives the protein CAISSQGTGELFF.

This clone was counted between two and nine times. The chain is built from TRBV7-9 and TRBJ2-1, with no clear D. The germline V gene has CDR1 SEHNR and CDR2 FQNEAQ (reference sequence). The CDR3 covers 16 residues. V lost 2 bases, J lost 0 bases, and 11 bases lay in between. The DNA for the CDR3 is TGTGCCAGCAGCTTATTGCGTCGGGCCTCCTACAATGAGCAGTTCTTC. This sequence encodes CASSLLRRASYNEQFF.

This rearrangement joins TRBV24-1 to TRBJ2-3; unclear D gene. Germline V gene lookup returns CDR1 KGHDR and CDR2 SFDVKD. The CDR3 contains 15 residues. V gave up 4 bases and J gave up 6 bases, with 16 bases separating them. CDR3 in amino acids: CATSDRYTVRDTQYF. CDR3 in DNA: TGTGCCACCAGTGACAGGTATACCGTCCGCGATACGCAGTATTTT.

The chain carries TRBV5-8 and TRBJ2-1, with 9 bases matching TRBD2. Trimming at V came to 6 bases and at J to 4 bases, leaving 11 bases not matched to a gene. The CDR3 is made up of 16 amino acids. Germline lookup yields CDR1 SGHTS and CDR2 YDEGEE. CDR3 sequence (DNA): TGTGCCAGCAAAAGAACCGGGACTAGCTCTTACAATGAGCAGTTCTTC. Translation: CASKRTGTSSYNEQFF.

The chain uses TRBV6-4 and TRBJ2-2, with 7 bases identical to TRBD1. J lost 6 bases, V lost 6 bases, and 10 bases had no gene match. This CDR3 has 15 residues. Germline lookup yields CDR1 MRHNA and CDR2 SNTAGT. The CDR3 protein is CASSRTGAGAGELFF. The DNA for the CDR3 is TGTGCCAGCAGCCGGACAGGCGCCGGGGCCGGGGAGCTGTTTTTT.

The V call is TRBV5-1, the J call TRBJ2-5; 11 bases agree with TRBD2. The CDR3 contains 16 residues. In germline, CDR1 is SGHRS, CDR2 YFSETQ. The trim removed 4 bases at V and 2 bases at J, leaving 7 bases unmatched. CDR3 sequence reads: CASSTTSGGPQETQYF. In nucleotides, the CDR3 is TGCGCCAGCAGCACTACTAGCGGGGGTCCTCAAGAGACCCAGTACTTC.

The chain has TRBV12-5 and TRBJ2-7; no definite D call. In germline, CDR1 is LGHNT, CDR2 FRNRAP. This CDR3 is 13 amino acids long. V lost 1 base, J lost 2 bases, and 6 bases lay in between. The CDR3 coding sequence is TGTGCTAGTGGTTTGGGGCGGCCCTACGAGCAGTACTTC. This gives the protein CASGLGRPYEQYF.

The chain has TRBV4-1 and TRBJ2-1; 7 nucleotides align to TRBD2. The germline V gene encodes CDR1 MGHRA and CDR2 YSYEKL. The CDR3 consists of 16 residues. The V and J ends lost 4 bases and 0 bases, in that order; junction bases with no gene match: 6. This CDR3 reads CASSLRAGPSYNEQFF. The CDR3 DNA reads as TGCGCCAGCAGCCTTAGAGCGGGGCCCTCCTACAATGAGCAGTTCTTC.

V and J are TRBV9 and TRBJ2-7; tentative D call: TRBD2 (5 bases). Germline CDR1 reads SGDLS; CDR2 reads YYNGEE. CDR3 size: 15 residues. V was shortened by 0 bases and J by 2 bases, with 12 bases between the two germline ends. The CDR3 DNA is TGTGCCAGCAGCGTAGCTTCGGGGTTCACCTACGAGCAGTACTTC. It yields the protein CASSVASGFTYEQYF.

CDR3 in amino acids: CASRTGGALWKLFF. The CDR3 coding sequence is TGTGCCAGCAGAACAGGGGGGGCCTTGTGGAAACTGTTTTTT. The chain links TRBV6-6 to TRBJ1-4; TRBD1 matches at 8 bases. CDR3 length equals 14 residues. The junction had 11 bases not matched to a gene; V was cut back by 6 bases and J by 11 bases. The germline V gene has CDR1 MNHNY and CDR2 SVGAGI (reference sequence).

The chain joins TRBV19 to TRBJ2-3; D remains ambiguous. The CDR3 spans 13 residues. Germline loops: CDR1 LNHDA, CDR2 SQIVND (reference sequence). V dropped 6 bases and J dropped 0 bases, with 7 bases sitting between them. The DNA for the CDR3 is TGTGCCAGTAGGTCAGCAAGCACAGATACGCAGTATTTT. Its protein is CASRSASTDTQYF. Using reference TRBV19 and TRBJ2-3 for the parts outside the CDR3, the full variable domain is DGGITQSPKYLFRKEGQNVTLSCEQNLNHDAMYWYRQDPGQGLRLIYYSQIVNDFQKGDIAEGYSVSREKKESFPLTVTSAQKNPTAFYLCASRSASTDTQYFGPGTRLTVL.

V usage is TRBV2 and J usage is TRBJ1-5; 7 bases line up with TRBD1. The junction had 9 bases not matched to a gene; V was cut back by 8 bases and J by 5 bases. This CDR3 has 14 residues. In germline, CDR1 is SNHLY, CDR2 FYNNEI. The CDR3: CASGLQGPDQPQHF. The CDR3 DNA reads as TGTGCCAGCGGGTTACAGGGGCCTGATCAGCCCCAGCATTTT.

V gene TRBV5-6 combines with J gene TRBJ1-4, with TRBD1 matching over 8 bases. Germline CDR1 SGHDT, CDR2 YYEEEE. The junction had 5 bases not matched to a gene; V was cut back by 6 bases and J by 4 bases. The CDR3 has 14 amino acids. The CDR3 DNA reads TGTGCCAGCACCAGGACAGGGTTTAATGAAAAACTGTTTTTT. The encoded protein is CASTRTGFNEKLFF.

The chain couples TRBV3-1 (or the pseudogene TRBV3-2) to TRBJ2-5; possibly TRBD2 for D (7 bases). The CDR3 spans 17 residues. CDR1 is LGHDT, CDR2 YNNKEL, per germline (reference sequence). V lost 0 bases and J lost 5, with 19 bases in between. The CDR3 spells CASSQDRGGGVWETQYF. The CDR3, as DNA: TGTGCCAGCAGCCAAGATAGGGGGGGTGGAGTATGGGAGACCCAGTACTTC.

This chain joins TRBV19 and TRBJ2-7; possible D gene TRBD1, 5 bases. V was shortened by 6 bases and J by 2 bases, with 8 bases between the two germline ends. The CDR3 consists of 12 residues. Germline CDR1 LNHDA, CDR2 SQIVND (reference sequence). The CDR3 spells CASRGAAYEQYF. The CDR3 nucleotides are TGTGCCAGTAGAGGGGCAGCCTACGAGCAGTACTTC.

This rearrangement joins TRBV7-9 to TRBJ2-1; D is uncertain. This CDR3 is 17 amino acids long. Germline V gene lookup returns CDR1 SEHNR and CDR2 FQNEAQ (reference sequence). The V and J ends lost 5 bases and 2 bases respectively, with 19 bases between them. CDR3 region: CASSQYGRRLTYNEQFF. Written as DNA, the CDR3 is TGTGCCAGCAGCCAATACGGTAGGCGCCTAACCTACAATGAGCAGTTCTTC.